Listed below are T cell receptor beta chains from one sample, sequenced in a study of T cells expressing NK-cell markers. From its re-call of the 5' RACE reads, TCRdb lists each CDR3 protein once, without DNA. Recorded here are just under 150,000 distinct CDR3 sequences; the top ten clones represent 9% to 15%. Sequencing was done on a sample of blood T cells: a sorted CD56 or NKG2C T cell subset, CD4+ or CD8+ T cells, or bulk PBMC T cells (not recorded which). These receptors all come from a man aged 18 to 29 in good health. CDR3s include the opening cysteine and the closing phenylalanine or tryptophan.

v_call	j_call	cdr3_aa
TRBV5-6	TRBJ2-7	CASSLFSVRDYEQYF
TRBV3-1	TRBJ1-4	CASSQATEEKLFF
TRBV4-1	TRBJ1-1	CASSQKTPGREAFF
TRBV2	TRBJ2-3	CASSEKGPFNADTQYF
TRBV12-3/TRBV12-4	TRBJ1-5	CASSLRASGQPQHF
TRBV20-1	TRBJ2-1	CSARPTSGRRNEQFF
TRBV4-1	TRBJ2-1	CASSQGLAINNEQFF
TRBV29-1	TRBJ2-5	CSVGVSGPRPAQYF
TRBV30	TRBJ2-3	CAWSGEVGTDTQYF
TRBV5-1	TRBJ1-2	CASSLGTGSYGYTF
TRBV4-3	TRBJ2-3	CASSPGLAGPIDTQYF
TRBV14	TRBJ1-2	CASSQGAGYGYTF
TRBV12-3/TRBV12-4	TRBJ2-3	CASATGTTSTDTQYF
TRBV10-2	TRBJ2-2	CAGGTSGTGELFF
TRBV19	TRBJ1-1	CASKVGQGAFF
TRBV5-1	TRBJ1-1	CASSLVGGFLLRTEAFF
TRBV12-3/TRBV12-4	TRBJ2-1	CASTARWDILNEQFF